The source of this T cell receptor beta chain is a study of OX40 agonist ivuxolimab in advanced cancers. The wider study: Patients were treated with ivuxolimab, an agonistic anti-OX40 (CD134) antibody. The mean age was roughly 60 years, ranging from about 23 to 79, with around four fifths of participants male. Three patients showed partial responses: one hepatocellular carcinoma and two cutaneous melanoma cases.

Autoimmune disease history or systemic immunosuppression meant exclusion. This CDR3 comprises 17 residues. This clone was detected a few times. Only in-frame clones appear in the TCRdb table, and some are missing; sequencing was by immunoSEQ multiplex PCR. Among tens of thousands of clones listed, around 85% were seen once. The chain combines TRBV21-1 with TRBJ2-3. TRBV21-1 is designated a pseudogene. The source is an adult with an advanced solid tumor such as melanoma, head and neck, liver or kidney cancer. The sample was CD4+ or CD8+ T cells sorted from blood, taken in a trial of the OX40 agonist ivuxolimab. The DNA for the CDR3 is TGTGCCAGCAGCAAAAGGGGGGCGGCAGGGTGCACAGATACGCAGTATTTT. Translated: CASSKRGAAGCTDTQYF.